Listed below are T cell receptor beta chains from one sample, sequenced in a study of CD8 T cells in Susac syndrome. Each CDR3 protein gets one entry after TCRdb re-called the immunoSEQ multiplex PCR reads with MiXCR. The table includes about 180,000 distinct CDR3 sequences, approximately 96% detected once. Sequenced sample: CD4+ T cells from PBMCs. Receptors were obtained from a human donor with multiple sclerosis. Both conserved end residues are part of each CDR3. The D gene is left open where the match is weak. The listing skips clone size in some rows; elsewhere it reads once, few, many or a size class.

cdr3_nt	cdr3_aa	d_call	clone_size	v_call	j_call
TGCAGCGTTGGTGAAGGTCAGCCCCAGCATTTT	CSVGEGQPQHF	.	once	TRBV29-1	TRBJ1-5
TGTGCCAGCAGTGAAATCGGGGGTGGATTGAACACTGAAGCTTTCTTT	CASSEIGGGLNTEAFF	.	.	TRBV2	TRBJ1-1
TGCAGCGTTGGGGCTAGCAACACCGGGGAGCTGTTTTTT	CSVGASNTGELFF	.	.	TRBV29-1	TRBJ2-2
TGCAGTGCTACAGGGGACCCGAACTATGGCTACACCTTC	CSATGDPNYGYTF	.	once	TRBV20-1	TRBJ1-2
TGTGCCAGCAGCGTAGGGACAGGGTGGCCAGATACGCAGTATTTT	CASSVGTGWPDTQYF	TRBD1	.	TRBV9	TRBJ2-3
TGTGCCAGCAGTCGCCCGGGGCAGGCCAGCACAGATACGCAGTATTTT	CASSRPGQASTDTQYF	.	.	TRBV27	TRBJ2-3
TGTGCCAGCAGTGAAGTAGTTGTGACCCAGTACTTC	CASSEVVVTQYF	.	.	TRBV2	TRBJ2-5
TGCGCCAGCAGCCCTTCGACAGCGAACACTGAAGCTTTCTTT	CASSPSTANTEAFF	.	.	TRBV5-1	TRBJ1-1
TGTGCCAGCAGTTACAGGCCAGTGGGCCCAGATACGCAGTATTTT	CASSYRPVGPDTQYF	.	once	TRBV6-5	TRBJ2-3
TGTGCCAGCCTGTCTCGCGGCTCACGCGGGGAGACCCAGTACTTC	CASLSRGSRGETQYF	.	.	TRBV3-1	TRBJ2-5
TGTGCCAGCAGTTACGGGCGGATTAGCAATCAGCCCCAGCATTTT	CASSYGRISNQPQHF	.	.	TRBV6-2/TRBV6-3	TRBJ1-5
TGTGCCAGCTTCTCAGACCTGACTTCCGGGGAGCTGTTTTTT	CASFSDLTSGELFF	.	.	TRBV18	TRBJ2-2
TGTGCCAGCAGCGTTAACAATGAGCAGTTCTTC	CASSVNNEQFF	.	once	TRBV9	TRBJ2-1
TGTGCCAGCAGCACCCGGACATTACGGGGCTACACCTTC	CASSTRTLRGYTF	.	.	TRBV6-5	TRBJ1-2
TGCAGTGCGACCCTAGGGGGGGAGACCCAGTACTTC	CSATLGGETQYF	.	.	TRBV20-1	TRBJ2-5
TGCAGTGCTATGGGACAGGGGAACACTGAAGCTTTCTTT	CSAMGQGNTEAFF	TRBD1	.	TRBV20-1	TRBJ1-1
TGTGCCCACAGGGGTAACGAGCAGTACTTC	CAHRGNEQYF	TRBD1	.	TRBV2	TRBJ2-7
TGTGCCAGCACCAAGGACAGGGTGGCCCCTGAAGCTTTCTTT	CASTKDRVAPEAFF	TRBD1	once	TRBV12-3/TRBV12-4	TRBJ1-1
TGTGCCTGGAGTAATGGACAGCCTACAACTAATGAAAAACTGTTTTTT	CAWSNGQPTTNEKLFF	.	.	TRBV30	TRBJ1-4
TGTGCCAGCAGTGGAGAGGCAGCCCCACAAGAGACCCAGTACTTC	CASSGEAAPQETQYF	.	.	TRBV25-1	TRBJ2-5
TGCAGCGTTGTAAGGGGGGCAGGGGGCACTGAAGCTTTCTTT	CSVVRGAGGTEAFF	TRBD1	.	TRBV29-1	TRBJ1-1
TGCAGCGTCGCACTCCAGGGATCCGAAGCTTTCTTT	CSVALQGSEAFF	.	.	TRBV29-1	TRBJ1-1
TGTGCCAGCGGGACGGATTATAATTCACCCCTCCACTTT	CASGTDYNSPLHF	.	.	TRBV9	TRBJ1-6
TGTGCCAGTAATCGGGCCGGGGAGCTGTTTTTT	CASNRAGELFF	.	.	TRBV19	TRBJ2-2
TGTGCCAGCAGCTCCCTCCGGACTAGCAGCGCCTACGAGCAGTACTTC	CASSSLRTSSAYEQYF	TRBD2	.	TRBV4-2	TRBJ2-7
TGTGCCAGCAGTTTCACAGGGTTGAACACCGGGGAGCTGTTTTTT	CASSFTGLNTGELFF	.	.	TRBV27	TRBJ2-2
TGTGCCAGCAGCTCCCGGACAGGGGCGACTTCACCCCTCCACTTT	CASSSRTGATSPLHF	TRBD1	.	TRBV11-3	TRBJ1-6
TGTGCCAGCAGCCCGGGCACCGTCTCCTACAATGAGCAGTTCTTC	CASSPGTVSYNEQFF	.	.	TRBV9	TRBJ2-1